This TCR beta chain comes out of a study of T-cell memory formation after mild COVID-19. In the study overall: In these data, TCR clusters were largely donor specific.

The TCR alpha and TCR beta cDNA libraries, bearing sample barcodes and UMIs, were generated by 5'RACE using constant-segment primers. TCRdb redid the calling of the 5' RACE reads with MiXCR, one entry per CDR3 protein. The sample records over 130,000 distinct CDR3 sequences, 14% being singletons. In its sample, this clonotype was seen a few times. Its antigen is still unknown. The J segment lost 1 base and the V segment lost 5 bases, leaving 10 bases of the junction unmatched. Germline assignment: CDR1 MNHEY and CDR2 SMNVEV (reference sequence). The CDR3 totals 16 residues. Whole-study findings and limits: Certain responding clones were present in pre-infection memory, suggesting participation of cross-reactive memory.

This receptor was obtained from an adult woman who had mild COVID-19 (a few samples of this study predate the infection). Cell type and time point are not known. The source material was PBMCs or a T cell subset sorted from them (not recorded which). The chain combines TRBV27 with TRBJ1-1, with 7 bases fitting TRBD1. This chain's CDR3 is CASSLGWGTANTEAFF. The CDR3 DNA is TGTGCCAGCAGTCTGGGGTGGGGGACAGCGAACACTGAAGCTTTCTTT.